A single sample gave rise to the 21 T cell receptor beta chains below, sequenced in a study of radiotherapy plus CTLA-4 blockade in lung cancer. Method: immunoSEQ multiplex PCR; TCRdb's copy keeps in-frame clones and lacks some. The sample includes about 56,000 clones, roughly four fifths of them seen just once. The starting material was peripheral blood, obtained from a patient treated with radiotherapy plus ipilimumab. These receptors came from a human donor with non-small cell lung cancer who had a complete response to radiotherapy plus ipilimumab.

The rearrangement links TRBV5-4 to TRBJ2-3; 12 bases fit TRBD2. Germline CDR1 reads SGHNT; CDR2 reads YYREEE (reference sequence). The CDR3 sequence is 15 residues long. Trimming at V came to 0 bases and at J to 4 bases, leaving 0 bases not matched to a gene. CDR3 nucleotides: TGTGCCAGCAGCTTGGGACTAGCGGGGGCAGATACGCAGTATTTT. This sequence encodes CASSLGLAGADTQYF.

This rearrangement joins TRBV7-9 to TRBJ1-2; no firm D call. This CDR3 has 11 amino acids. Trimming removed 3 bases at V and 4 bases at J, with 3 bases between. Germline values: CDR1 SEHNR, CDR2 FQNEAQ (reference sequence). The DNA for the CDR3 is TGTGCCAGCAGCTTCGGCTATGGCTACACCTTC. This translates into CASSFGYGYTF. The full variable domain, its missing parts supplied by reference TRBV7-9 and TRBJ1-2, is DTGVSQNPRHKITKRGQNVTFRCDPISEHNRLYWYRQTLGQGPEFLTYFQNEAQLEKSRLLSDRFSAERPKGSFSTLEIQRTEQGDSAMYLCASSFGYGYTFGSGTRLTVV.

This clone came up once. The gene calls are TRBV7-6 and TRBJ1-3; 9 bases line up with TRBD1. Germline lookup yields CDR1 SGHVS and CDR2 FNYEAQ. CDR3 size: 17 residues. V trimming: 2 bases; J trimming: 7 bases; junction bases outside the gene matches: 12. The CDR3 region has the DNA TGTGCCAGCAGCTTATGGGCCGGACAGGGGTACGGGAACACCATATATTTT. Translating it yields CASSLWAGQGYGNTIYF.

This rearrangement joins TRBV18 to TRBJ1-2; 11 bases align to TRBD1. This CDR3 spans 20 amino acids. The ends lost 6 bases at V and 2 bases at J; junction bases unmatched: 20. Germline assignment: CDR1 KGHSH and CDR2 LQKENI. CDR3 amino acids: CASSPASLGTGGEYNYGYTF. CDR3 bases: TGTGCCAGCTCGCCGGCTTCGCTCGGGACAGGGGGAGAGTACAACTATGGCTACACCTTC.

The V and J genes are TRBV7-2 and TRBJ2-3; unclear D gene. This CDR3 contains 15 residues. Trimming took 1 base from V and 2 from J, leaving 10 bases between them. Germline V gene data show CDR1 as SGHTA and CDR2 as FQGNSA. CDR3 loop: CASSLGAAATDTQYF. The CDR3 DNA reads as TGTGCCAGCAGCTTAGGTGCGGCAGCCACAGATACGCAGTATTTT.

The chain combines TRBV25-1 with TRBJ1-2; perhaps TRBD1 as D (6 bases). Germline V gene data show CDR1 as MGHDK and CDR2 as SYGVNS. V was trimmed by 4 bases and J by 8 bases, leaving 17 bases between them. There are 14 residues in the CDR3. CDR3 DNA: TGTGCCAGCAGTGCCCCGGGGGGCTCTTGGGGCTACACCTTC. Translating gives CASSAPGGSWGYTF.

In its sample, this clone was seen a few times. The chain couples TRBV19 to TRBJ1-2, with D possibly matching TRBD1 (6 bases). The germline V gene has CDR1 LNHDA and CDR2 SQIVND (reference sequence). Trimming left V 9 bases short and J 4 bases short, with 9 bases between. This CDR3 has 11 residues. The CDR3 loop is CARLDSYGYTF. Written as DNA, the CDR3 is TGTGCCAGGCTGGACAGCTATGGCTACACCTTC.

The rearrangement uses TRBV12-5 and TRBJ1-2; 7 nucleotides align to TRBD1. The length of the CDR3 is 13 residues. Trimming removed 7 bases from V and 4 bases from J; junction bases left unmatched: 6. CDR1 is LGHNT and CDR2 is FRNRAP in the germline V gene. This chain's CDR3 is CASAPRDSYGYTF. CDR3 coding DNA: TGTGCTAGTGCTCCCCGGGACAGCTATGGCTACACCTTC.

The chain carries TRBV10-1 and TRBJ1-1; D not resolved. From germline, CDR1 is WNHNN and CDR2 SYGVQD (reference sequence). V was clipped by 0 bases and J by 4 bases, with 6 bases between them. The CDR3 extends over 13 amino acids. CDR3 amino acids: CASSESGATEAFF. Written as DNA, the CDR3 is TGCGCCAGCAGTGAGTCGGGCGCCACTGAAGCTTTCTTT.

The chain carries TRBV7-2 and TRBJ2-7, with D possibly matching TRBD1 (6 bases). CDR1 is SGHTA and CDR2 is FQGNSA in the germline V gene. This CDR3 contains 13 residues. V was pared by 4 bases and J by 6 bases, with 13 bases between. Here the CDR3 reads CASSSGTRVEQYF. CDR3 in DNA: TGTGCCAGCAGCTCCGGGACAAGGGTCGAGCAGTACTTC. Complete variable domain (other parts from reference TRBV7-2 and TRBJ2-7): GAGVSQSPSNKVTEKGKDVELRCDPISGHTALYWYRQSLGQGLEFLIYFQGNSAPDKSGLPSDRFSAERTGGSVSTLTIQRTQQEDSAVYLCASSSGTRVEQYFGPGTRLTVT.

The chain couples TRBV28 to TRBJ1-2; tentatively, D is TRBD1 (6 bases). The CDR3 spans 14 residues. Trimming took off 3 bases at V and 1 base at J, with 9 bases between the two ends. Germline-derived CDR1 and CDR2 are MDHEN and SYDVKM. CDR3 DNA sequence: TGTGCCAGCAGTTTGGCAGGGGTTAACTATGGCTACACCTTC. Amino acid sequence: CASSLAGVNYGYTF.

This chain connects TRBV5-1 to TRBJ2-5, with TRBD2 matching 7 bases. The CDR3 contains 14 residues. Germline V gives CDR1 SGHRS, CDR2 YFSETQ. Trimming cost V 4 bases and J 4 bases; bases outside gene matches: 7. The CDR3 coding sequence is TGCGCCAGCAGCACGCGGGAGCCTGGAGAGACCCAGTACTTC. As protein: CASSTREPGETQYF.

This clone has only a few counts. This chain uses TRBV18 with TRBJ2-5; D is perhaps TRBD2 (6 bases). CDR1 is KGHSH, CDR2 LQKENI, per germline. With 1 base removed from V and 1 base from J, the gap between germline ends came to 19 bases. This CDR3 comprises 18 residues. CDR3 amino acids: CASSPRVGGGAVQETQYF. CDR3 bases: TGTGCCAGCTCACCACGAGTCGGGGGTGGCGCGGTCCAAGAGACCCAGTACTTC.

The rearrangement links TRBV18 to TRBJ2-1, with a weak D call TRBD2 (7 bases). Trimming cost V 5 bases and J 4 bases, with 33 bases left between them. CDR3 length: 21 amino acids. Per germline, CDR1 KGHSH and CDR2 LQKENI. DNA for the CDR3: TGTGCCAGCTCATGGGGAGCGCCGACAGGACGGAGGGGGGGAGATTACAATGAGCAGTTCTTC. Its protein product is CASSWGAPTGRRGGDYNEQFF.

The chain uses TRBV6-5 and TRBJ1-2; 7 bases map to TRBD1. This CDR3 is 15 amino acids long. Losses at the gene ends were 0 bases for V and 4 bases for J; bases not matched to a gene: 5. From germline, CDR1 is MNHEY and CDR2 SVGAGI. The CDR3 region is CASSYSEGGFYGYTF. The CDR3 DNA sequence: TGTGCCAGCAGTTACTCAGAAGGGGGCTTCTATGGCTACACCTTC.

The rearrangement links TRBV10-1 to TRBJ2-1, with D possibly matching TRBD1 (6 bases). Trimming left V 6 bases short and J 0 bases short, with 12 bases between. CDR1 is WNHNN, CDR2 SYGVQD, per germline (reference sequence). The CDR3 has 15 residues. CDR3: CASRPQGSSYNEQFF. The DNA for the CDR3 is TGCGCCAGCAGACCCCAGGGGAGCTCCTACAATGAGCAGTTCTTC.

This clone was seen just once. The chain carries TRBV19 and TRBJ1-2, with 12 bases that match TRBD1. Germline-derived CDR1 and CDR2 are LNHDA and SQIVND (reference sequence). The CDR3 has 16 amino acids. J gave up 4 bases and V 6 bases, and 9 bases lay outside the gene matches. The CDR3, as DNA: TGTGCCAGTAGCCAAGGGGGACAGGGGGCTCGCTATGGCTACACCTTC. Amino acids: CASSQGGQGARYGYTF.

This CDR3 is CASSEGIPYEQYV. The CDR3 DNA reads TGTGCCAGCAGTGAGGGCATACCCTACGAGCAGTACGTC. V and J are TRBV2 and TRBJ2-7; D unresolved. The CDR3 spans 13 residues. Trimming pared 3 bases from V and 2 bases from J, leaving 8 bases between. Per the germline V gene, CDR1 is SNHLY and CDR2 is FYNNEI.

The chain couples TRBV7-9 to TRBJ2-1; 9 bases are a match to TRBD1. Germline CDR1 reads SEHNR; CDR2 reads FQNEAQ (reference sequence). Losses at the gene ends were 4 bases for V and 2 bases for J; bases not matched to a gene: 9. CDR3 size: 17 residues. CDR3 region: CASSSSNRDRAYNEQFF. In nucleotides, the CDR3 is TGTGCCAGCAGCTCGTCTAATCGGGACAGGGCCTACAATGAGCAGTTCTTC.

In this sample, this clone turned up a few times. V usage is TRBV7-6 and J usage is TRBJ2-1, with a possible D match to TRBD1 (5 bases). V shed 4 bases and J shed 4 bases, with 17 bases lying between them. Germline CDR1 is SGHVS and CDR2 is FNYEAQ. The CDR3 loop spans 16 amino acids. CDR3 region: CASSSPTGHQYNEQFF. The CDR3 DNA reads as TGTGCCAGCAGCTCCCCTACCGGACACCAATACAATGAGCAGTTCTTC. Full variable domain (remainder filled in from reference TRBV7-6 and TRBJ2-1): GAGVSQSPRYKVTKRGQDVALRCDPISGHVSLYWYRQALGQGPEFLTYFNYEAQQDKSGLPNDRFSAERPEGSISTLTIQRTEQRDSAMYRCASSSPTGHQYNEQFFGPGTRLTVL.

The count of this clone is one. The chain links TRBV7-9 to TRBJ2-7; no clear D gene. Trimming shortened V by 2 bases and J by 4 bases, and 9 bases separated the two germline ends. The CDR3 is 13 amino acids. Per the germline V gene, CDR1 is SEHNR and CDR2 is FQNEAQ (reference sequence). The CDR3 loop is CASSLTALYEQYF. In DNA, the CDR3 is TGTGCCAGCAGCTTAACAGCCCTTTACGAGCAGTACTTC.